Below, 21 T cell receptor beta chains from the same sample are listed, as sequenced in a study of vaccination effects on CD4 cells after COVID-19. The repertoire was sequenced with immunoSEQ multiplex PCR; TCRdb's copy has only in-frame clones and lacks some. The sample consists of over 55,000 clones, more than 80% of them appearing once. CD4+ T cells specific for antigen were expanded with viral peptide pools by the ViraFEST assay before sequencing. Isolation of CD4+ T cells took place after less than 12 days of culture. These receptors lack a known antigen. This material consisted of CD4+ T cells from PBMCs cultured with HCoV-229E spike peptides, taken before COVID-19 vaccination. These TCRs come from a human donor who received a COVID-19 vaccine.

This clone was recorded only once. The chain has TRBV3-1 (or the pseudogene TRBV3-2) and TRBJ1-1; D is undetermined. V lost 1 base and J lost 4, with 10 bases in between. Germline CDR1 and CDR2: LGHDT and YNNKEL (reference sequence). This CDR3 is built from 14 residues. The CDR3 DNA reads as TGTGCCAGCAGCCAAGTGGGGTTCCCCACTGAAGCTTTCTTT. This sequence encodes CASSQVGFPTEAFF.

This rearrangement joins TRBV24-1 to TRBJ2-5; D uncertain. Deletions cut 1 base from V and 4 bases from J, with 3 bases between. The CDR3 spans 12 residues. CDR1 is KGHDR, CDR2 SFDVKD, per germline. CDR3 region: CATSDFGETQYF. For the CDR3, the DNA is TGTGCCACCAGTGATTTCGGAGAGACCCAGTACTTC.

The chain employs TRBV5-1 and TRBJ1-2; 7 bases match TRBD1. The germline gives CDR1 SGHRS, CDR2 YFSETQ. The J segment lost 5 bases and the V segment lost 0 bases, leaving 7 bases of the junction unmatched. The CDR3 is 15 amino acids. CDR3 nucleotides: TGCGCCAGCAGCTTGGACGCGACAGGGTATTATGGCTACACCTTC. This translates into CASSLDATGYYGYTF.

The chain combines TRBV6-5 with TRBJ2-6; D not certain. The CDR3 contains 15 residues. V was pared by 6 bases and J by 0 bases, with 9 bases between. CDR1 MNHEY and CDR2 SVGAGI come from the germline V gene. The DNA for the CDR3 is TGTGCCAGCAGCCTTTCCTACTCTGGGGCCAACGTCCTGACTTTC. It encodes CASSLSYSGANVLTF.

The rearrangement uses TRBV29-1 and TRBJ1-2; TRBD1 matches 10 bases. V lost 4 bases, J lost 6 bases, and 8 bases stayed unmatched. The length of the CDR3 is 14 residues. Germline loops: CDR1 SQVTM, CDR2 ANQGSEA. CDR3 coding DNA: TGCAGCGTTGCAACGGACAGGGGGGTGAATGGCTACACCTTC. Encoded protein: CSVATDRGVNGYTF.

In this sample, this clone turned up a few times. This chain links TRBV19 with TRBJ1-5, with D maybe TRBD1 (5 bases). Germline V gene sequence: CDR1 LNHDA, CDR2 SQIVND (reference sequence). Deletions cut 5 bases from V and 1 base from J, with 12 bases between. CDR3 length: 15 amino acids. In DNA form, the CDR3 reads TGTGCCAGTAGTTACCAGACAGCCAGCAATCAGCCCCAGCATTTT. This translates into CASSYQTASNQPQHF.

The CDR3 spells CSVDLQGSYEQFF. The CDR3 region has the DNA TGCAGCGTTGATCTACAGGGGAGCTATGAGCAGTTCTTC. This chain connects TRBV29-1 to TRBJ2-1, with TRBD1 identical over 7 bases. The V and J ends lost 3 bases and 8 bases, in that order; junction bases with no gene match: 7. The CDR3 loop spans 13 amino acids. Looked up from germline, CDR1 is SQVTM and CDR2 is ANQGSEA.

This rearrangement joins TRBV18 to TRBJ2-7; 9 bases are a match to TRBD1. After removal of 6 bases from V and 2 bases from J, the junction contained 2 bases not matched to a gene. The CDR3 sequence is 13 residues long. Germline-derived CDR1 and CDR2 are KGHSH and LQKENI. This CDR3 is CASSGTGTYEQYV. DNA of the CDR3: TGTGCCAGCTCGGGGACAGGGACCTACGAGCAGTACGTC.

This clone was found once. The chain uses TRBV6-5 and TRBJ1-3, with D unresolved. The CDR3 loop spans 15 amino acids. Trimming pared 6 bases from V and 0 bases from J, leaving 12 bases between. The germline CDR1 and CDR2 sequences are MNHEY and SVGAGI. The CDR3 nucleotides are TGTGCCAGCAGACCTGGACGGGCCTCTGGAAACACCATATATTTT. It specifies CASRPGRASGNTIYF.

The V call is TRBV6-5, the J call TRBJ1-4, with D perhaps TRBD1 (6 bases). This CDR3 has 15 residues. In germline, CDR1 is MNHEY, CDR2 SVGAGI. Between the trimmed V and J ends, which lost 2 bases and 2 bases, there was a span of 9 bases. CDR3 coding DNA: TGTGCCAGCAGTTACAACAGGGTCACTAATGAAAAACTGTTTTTT. Its translation: CASSYNRVTNEKLFF.

The chain joins TRBV28 to TRBJ1-2; weak D call: TRBD1 (5 bases). CDR1 is MDHEN, CDR2 SYDVKM, per germline. The V end was cut by 8 bases, the J end by 7 bases, with 11 bases between. This CDR3 comprises 11 residues. The CDR3: CASRGRSGYTF. DNA of the CDR3: TGTGCCAGCCGGGGCAGGAGTGGCTACACCTTC.

This clone was detected only a few times. The rearrangement links TRBV7-2 to TRBJ2-7; D perhaps matches TRBD2 (7 bases). There are 13 residues in the CDR3. Germline V gives CDR1 SGHTA, CDR2 FQGNSA. V dropped 4 bases and J dropped 5 bases, with 12 bases sitting between them. The CDR3 loop reads CASSSRGGDEQYV. CDR3 in DNA: TGTGCCAGCAGCTCCCGAGGGGGGGACGAGCAGTACGTC.

The chain recombines TRBV5-4 with TRBJ2-5; TRBD1 matches at 9 bases. CDR3 size: 15 residues. The junction had 6 bases not matched to a gene; V was cut back by 4 bases and J by 2 bases. Germline V CDR1 and CDR2: SGHNT, YYREEE (reference sequence). The CDR3 nucleotides read TGTGCCAGCAGCCCCGCCGGGACAGGGCAAGAGACCCAGTACTTC. It is translated as CASSPAGTGQETQYF.

This chain links TRBV18 with TRBJ1-4; 9 nucleotides agree with TRBD1. This CDR3 is 13 amino acids long. Germline V CDR1 and CDR2: KGHSH, LQKENI. Trimming removed 4 bases from V and 13 bases from J; junction bases left unmatched: 7. CDR3 amino acids: CASSLGTGGGLFF. The CDR3 DNA follows: TGTGCCAGCTCACTGGGTACAGGGGGCGGACTGTTTTTT.

The rearrangement links TRBV6-5 to TRBJ1-1; D not certain. Germline loops: CDR1 MNHEY, CDR2 SVGAGI. The V and J ends lost 7 bases and 7 bases respectively, with 16 bases between them. CDR3 length equals 13 residues. CDR3 region: CASTSSIRVEAFF. Here the CDR3 DNA reads TGTGCCAGCACCTCCTCGATCCGGGTTGAAGCTTTCTTT.

This sequence joins TRBV30 and TRBJ1-3, with TRBD1 as a possible D gene (6 bases). Trimming removed 2 bases from V and 0 bases from J, with 11 bases in between. The CDR3 extends over 15 amino acids. Germline V gene sequence: CDR1 GTSNPN, CDR2 SVGIG (reference sequence). The CDR3 reads CAWSLTGNSGNTIYF. The CDR3 DNA reads as TGTGCCTGGAGTTTAACAGGGAACTCTGGAAACACCATATATTTT.

The chain carries TRBV5-4 and TRBJ2-3; D is perhaps TRBD2 (6 bases). From germline, CDR1 is SGHNT and CDR2 YYREEE (reference sequence). The length of the CDR3 is 13 residues. Trimming took off 4 bases at V and 2 bases at J, with 8 bases between the two ends. The CDR3 loop is CASSRDSTDTQYF. The CDR3 DNA is TGTGCCAGCAGCCGGGACTCCACAGATACGCAGTATTTT.

This sequence joins TRBV19 and TRBJ2-5; 7 bases line up with TRBD1. J lost 5 bases, V lost 6 bases, and 6 bases had no gene match. The germline V gene encodes CDR1 LNHDA and CDR2 SQIVND (reference sequence). CDR3 length equals 13 residues. CDR3 sequence reads: CASSPGTVETQYF. The CDR3, as DNA: TGTGCCAGTAGCCCCGGGACAGTGGAGACCCAGTACTTC.

The chain combines TRBV5-1 with TRBJ2-6; 7 nucleotides align to TRBD1. The junction had 5 bases not matched to a gene; V was cut back by 1 base and J by 4 bases. Germline lookup yields CDR1 SGHRS and CDR2 YFSETQ. The CDR3 consists of 16 residues. CDR3 DNA: TGCGCCAGCAGCTTGACAGGGGCAGAAGGGGCCAACGTCCTGACTTTC. This translates into CASSLTGAEGANVLTF. Full variable domain (missing parts from reference TRBV5-1 and TRBJ2-6): KAGVTQTPRYLIKTRGQQVTLSCSPISGHRSVSWYQQTPGQGLQFLFEYFSETQRNKGNFPGRFSGRQFSNSRSEMNVSTLELGDSALYLCASSLTGAEGANVLTFGAGSRLTVL.

V usage is TRBV5-1 and J usage is TRBJ1-1; D gene unclear. The CDR3 contains 15 residues. In germline, CDR1 is SGHRS, CDR2 YFSETQ. Trimming cost V 4 bases and J 2 bases, with 15 bases left between them. The CDR3 loop reads CASSVTMAGNTEAFF. The DNA for the CDR3 is TGCGCCAGCAGCGTAACCATGGCTGGCAACACTGAAGCTTTCTTT.

This chain connects TRBV30 to TRBJ2-3; no reliable D call. CDR1 is GTSNPN, CDR2 SVGIG, per germline (reference sequence). CDR3 length: 15 residues. Deletions cut 1 base from V and 2 bases from J, with 13 bases between. The DNA of the CDR3 is TGTGCCTGGAGTGCATTGAAAGGCGCCACAGATACGCAGTATTTT. Protein product: CAWSALKGATDTQYF.